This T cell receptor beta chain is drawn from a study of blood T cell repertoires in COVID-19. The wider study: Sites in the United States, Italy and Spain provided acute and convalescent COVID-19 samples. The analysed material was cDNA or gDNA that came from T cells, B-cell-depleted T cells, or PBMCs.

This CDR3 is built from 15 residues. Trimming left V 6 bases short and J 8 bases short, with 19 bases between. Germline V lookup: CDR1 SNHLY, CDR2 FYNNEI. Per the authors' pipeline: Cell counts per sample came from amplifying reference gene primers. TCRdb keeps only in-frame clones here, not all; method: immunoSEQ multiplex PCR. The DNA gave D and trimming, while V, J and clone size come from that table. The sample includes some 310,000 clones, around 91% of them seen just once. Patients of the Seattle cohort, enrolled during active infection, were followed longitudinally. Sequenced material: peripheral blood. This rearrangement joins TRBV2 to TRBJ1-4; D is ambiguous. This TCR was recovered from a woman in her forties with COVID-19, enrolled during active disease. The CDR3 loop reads CASRRPADSREKLFF. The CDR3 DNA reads TGTGCCAGCAGACGCCCAGCGGACTCTAGGGAAAAACTGTTTTTT. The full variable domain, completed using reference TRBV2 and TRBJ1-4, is EPEVTQTPSHQVTQMGQEVILRCVPISNHLYFYWYRQILGQKVEFLVSFYNNEISEKSEIFDDQFSVERPDGSNFTLKIRSTKLEDSAMYFCASRRPADSREKLFFGSGTQLSVL.